This T cell receptor (beta chain) was recorded in a study of technical replicates of blood from several donors. This CDR3 region has 15 residues. CDR1 is MNHEY, CDR2 SVGAGI, per germline. J was trimmed by 5 bases and V by 6 bases; bases with no gene match: 3. Some clones are missing from TCRdb's copy, which holds only in-frame ones; the method was immunoSEQ multiplex PCR. Of approximately 79,000 clones detected, around 97% appear once; the ten largest clones hold roughly 0.3%. The sequencing input was T cells isolated from PBMCs. This chain uses TRBV6-5 with TRBJ2-5, with 16 bases fitting TRBD2. The TCR comes from a human donor in good health. DNA of the CDR3: TGTGCCAGCAGACAGGGACTAGCGGGAGGGGAGACCCAGTACTTC. Residues: CASRQGLAGGETQYF.